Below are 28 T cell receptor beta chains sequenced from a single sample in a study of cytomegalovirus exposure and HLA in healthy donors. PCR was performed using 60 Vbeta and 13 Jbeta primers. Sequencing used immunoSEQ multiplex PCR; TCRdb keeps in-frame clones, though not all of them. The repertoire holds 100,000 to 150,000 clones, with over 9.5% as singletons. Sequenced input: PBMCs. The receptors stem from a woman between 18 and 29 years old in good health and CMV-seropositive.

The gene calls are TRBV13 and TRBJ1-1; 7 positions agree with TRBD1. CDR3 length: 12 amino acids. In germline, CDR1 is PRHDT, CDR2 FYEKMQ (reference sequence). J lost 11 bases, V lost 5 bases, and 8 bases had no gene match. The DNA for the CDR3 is TGTGCCAGCAGCGAAGAAGGGGGCACGGCTTTCTTT. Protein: CASSEEGGTAFF.

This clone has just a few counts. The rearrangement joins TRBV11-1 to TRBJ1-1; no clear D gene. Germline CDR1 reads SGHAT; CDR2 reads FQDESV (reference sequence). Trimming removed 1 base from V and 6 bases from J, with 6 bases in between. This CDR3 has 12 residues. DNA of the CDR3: TGTGCCAGCAGCTTAGACAGAGCTGAAGCTTTCTTT. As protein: CASSLDRAEAFF.

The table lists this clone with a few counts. The CDR3 DNA reads as TGTGCCAGCAGCTTTTTCCCGGGGACAGGGACTAGCGGGGAGCTGTTTTTT. Its translation: CASSFFPGTGTSGELFF. This rearrangement joins TRBV13 to TRBJ2-2, with D possibly matching TRBD1 (9 bases). This CDR3 comprises 17 residues. Trimming cost V 3 bases and J 7 bases, with 21 bases left between them. The germline V gene has CDR1 PRHDT and CDR2 FYEKMQ (reference sequence).

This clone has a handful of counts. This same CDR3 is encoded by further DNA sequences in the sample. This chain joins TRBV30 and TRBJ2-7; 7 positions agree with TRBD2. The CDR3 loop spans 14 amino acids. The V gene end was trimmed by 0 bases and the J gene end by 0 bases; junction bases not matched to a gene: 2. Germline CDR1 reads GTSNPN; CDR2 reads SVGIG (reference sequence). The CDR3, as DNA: TGTGCCTGGAGTGTCGGGGGGTCCTCCTACGAGCAGTACTTC. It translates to CAWSVGGSSYEQYF.

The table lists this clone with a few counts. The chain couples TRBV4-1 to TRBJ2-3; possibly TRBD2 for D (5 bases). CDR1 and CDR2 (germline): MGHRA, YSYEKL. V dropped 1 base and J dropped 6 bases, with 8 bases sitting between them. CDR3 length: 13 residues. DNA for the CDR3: TGCGCCAGCAGCCAAGTGGGAGCGGATACGCAGTATTTT. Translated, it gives CASSQVGADTQYF.

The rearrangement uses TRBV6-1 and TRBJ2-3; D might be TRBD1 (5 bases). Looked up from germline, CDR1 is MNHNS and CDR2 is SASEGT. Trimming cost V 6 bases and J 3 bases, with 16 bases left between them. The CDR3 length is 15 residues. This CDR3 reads CASSPRQGGTDTQYF. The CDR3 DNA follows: TGTGCCAGCAGCCCCCGGCAGGGCGGAACAGATACGCAGTATTTT.

Here the CDR3 reads CASSRGLAGGLETQYF. The CDR3 coding sequence is TGTGCCAGCAGTAGGGGACTAGCGGGAGGGCTGGAGACCCAGTACTTC. The gene calls are TRBV27 and TRBJ2-5; 16 bases align to TRBD2. V shed 5 bases and J 5 bases; nucleotides not matched to a gene: 5. Germline CDR1 and CDR2: MNHEY and SMNVEV (reference sequence). The CDR3 is made up of 16 amino acids.

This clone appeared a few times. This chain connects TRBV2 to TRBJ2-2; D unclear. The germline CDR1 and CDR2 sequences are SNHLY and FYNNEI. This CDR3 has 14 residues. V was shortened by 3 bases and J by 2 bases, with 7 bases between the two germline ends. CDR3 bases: TGTGCCAGCAGTGACAGAGGAAACACCGGGGAGCTGTTTTTT. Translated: CASSDRGNTGELFF. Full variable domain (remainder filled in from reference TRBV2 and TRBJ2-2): EPEVTQTPSHQVTQMGQEVILRCVPISNHLYFYWYRQILGQKVEFLVSFYNNEISEKSEIFDDQFSVERPDGSNFTLKIRSTKLEDSAMYFCASSDRGNTGELFFGEGSRLTVL.

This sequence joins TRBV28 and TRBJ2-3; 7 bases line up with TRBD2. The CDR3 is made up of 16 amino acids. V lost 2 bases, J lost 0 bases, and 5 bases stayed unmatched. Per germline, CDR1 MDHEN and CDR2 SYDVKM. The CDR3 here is CASSLRTRASTDTQYF. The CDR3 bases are TGTGCCAGCAGTTTACGGACTAGAGCTAGCACAGATACGCAGTATTTT.

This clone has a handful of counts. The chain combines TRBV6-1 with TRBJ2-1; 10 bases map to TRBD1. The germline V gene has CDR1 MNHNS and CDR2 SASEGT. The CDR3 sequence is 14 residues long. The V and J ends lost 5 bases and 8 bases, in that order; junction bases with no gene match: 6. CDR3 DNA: TGTGCCAGCAGTCGGGACAGGGGAGGGGATGAGCAGTTCTTC. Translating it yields CASSRDRGGDEQFF.

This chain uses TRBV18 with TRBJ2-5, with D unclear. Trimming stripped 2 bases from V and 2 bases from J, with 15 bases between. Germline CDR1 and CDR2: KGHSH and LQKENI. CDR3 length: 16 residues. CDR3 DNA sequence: TGTGCCAGCTCACCAGCGCAAGGAGAGAGTCAAGAGACCCAGTACTTC. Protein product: CASSPAQGESQETQYF.

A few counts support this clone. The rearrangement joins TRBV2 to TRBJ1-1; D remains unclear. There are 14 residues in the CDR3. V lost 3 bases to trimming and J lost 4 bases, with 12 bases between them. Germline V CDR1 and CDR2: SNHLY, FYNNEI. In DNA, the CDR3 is TGTGCCAGCAGTGAGATGGGCACAAGCACTGAAGCTTTCTTT. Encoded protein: CASSEMGTSTEAFF.

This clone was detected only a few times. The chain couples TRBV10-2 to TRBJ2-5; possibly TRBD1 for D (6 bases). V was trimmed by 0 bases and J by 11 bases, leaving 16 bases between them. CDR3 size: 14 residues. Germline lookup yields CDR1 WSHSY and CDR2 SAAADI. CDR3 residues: CASSESIEGEKQYF. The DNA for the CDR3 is TGCGCCAGCAGTGAGTCGATAGAGGGGGAGAAGCAGTACTTC.

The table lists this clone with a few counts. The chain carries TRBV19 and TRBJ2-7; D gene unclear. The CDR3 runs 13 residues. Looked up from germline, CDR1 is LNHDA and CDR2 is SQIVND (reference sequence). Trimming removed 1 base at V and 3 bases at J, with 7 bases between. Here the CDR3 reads CASSIGHNYEQYF. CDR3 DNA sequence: TGTGCCAGTAGTATAGGCCACAACTACGAGCAGTACTTC.

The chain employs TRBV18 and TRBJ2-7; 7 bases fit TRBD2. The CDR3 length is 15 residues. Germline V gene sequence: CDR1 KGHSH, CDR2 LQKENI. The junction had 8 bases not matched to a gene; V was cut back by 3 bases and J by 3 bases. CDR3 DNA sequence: TGTGCCAGCTCACCCCCCGGGGGGACCTTCTACGAGCAGTACTTC. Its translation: CASSPPGGTFYEQYF.

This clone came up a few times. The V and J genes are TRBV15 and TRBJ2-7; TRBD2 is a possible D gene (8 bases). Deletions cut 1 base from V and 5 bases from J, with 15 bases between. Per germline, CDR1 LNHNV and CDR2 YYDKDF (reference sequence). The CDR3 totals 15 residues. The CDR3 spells CATSRAREGAHEQYF. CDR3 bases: TGTGCCACCAGCAGAGCCCGGGAGGGGGCCCACGAGCAGTACTTC.

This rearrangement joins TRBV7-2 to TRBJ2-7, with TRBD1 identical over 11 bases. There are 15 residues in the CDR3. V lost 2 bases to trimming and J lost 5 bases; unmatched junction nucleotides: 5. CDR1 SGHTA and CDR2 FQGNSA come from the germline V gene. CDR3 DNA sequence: TGTGCCAGCAGCTTATGGACAGGGGGCGCGAACGAGCAGTACTTC. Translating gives CASSLWTGGANEQYF.

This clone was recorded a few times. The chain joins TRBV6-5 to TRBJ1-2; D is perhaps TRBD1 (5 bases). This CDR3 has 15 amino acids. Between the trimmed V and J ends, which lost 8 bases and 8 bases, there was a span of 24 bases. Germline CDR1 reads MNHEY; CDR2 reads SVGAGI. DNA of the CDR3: TGTGCCAGCCGTCCAATCGGGGGGGGTTTGTACGGCTACACCTTC. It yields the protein CASRPIGGGLYGYTF.

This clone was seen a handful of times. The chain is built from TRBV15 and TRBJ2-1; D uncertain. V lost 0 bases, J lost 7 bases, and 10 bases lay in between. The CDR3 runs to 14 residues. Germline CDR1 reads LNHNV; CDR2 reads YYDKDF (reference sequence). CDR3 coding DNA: TGTGCCACCAGCAGAGATCTAAATCTGAATGAGCAGTTCTTC. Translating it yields CATSRDLNLNEQFF.

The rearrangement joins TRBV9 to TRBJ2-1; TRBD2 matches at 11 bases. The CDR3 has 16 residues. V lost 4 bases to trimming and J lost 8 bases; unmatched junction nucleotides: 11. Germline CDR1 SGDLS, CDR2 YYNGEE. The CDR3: CASSPRTSGSSHEQFF. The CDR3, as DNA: TGTGCCAGCAGCCCACGTACTAGCGGGAGTTCCCATGAGCAGTTCTTC.

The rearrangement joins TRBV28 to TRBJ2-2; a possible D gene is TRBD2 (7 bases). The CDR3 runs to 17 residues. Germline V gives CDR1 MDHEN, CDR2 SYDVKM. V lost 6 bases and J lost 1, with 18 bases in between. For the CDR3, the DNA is TGTGCCAGCAGGACCTCGGCGGGGGCCCAGAACACCGGGGAGCTGTTTTTT. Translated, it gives CASRTSAGAQNTGELFF.

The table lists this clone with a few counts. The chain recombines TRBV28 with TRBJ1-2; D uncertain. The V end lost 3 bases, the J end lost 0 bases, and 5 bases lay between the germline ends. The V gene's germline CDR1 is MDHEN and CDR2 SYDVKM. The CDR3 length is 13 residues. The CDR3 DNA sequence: TGTGCCAGCAGTTTCCAGGCTAACTATGGCTACACCTTC. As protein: CASSFQANYGYTF.

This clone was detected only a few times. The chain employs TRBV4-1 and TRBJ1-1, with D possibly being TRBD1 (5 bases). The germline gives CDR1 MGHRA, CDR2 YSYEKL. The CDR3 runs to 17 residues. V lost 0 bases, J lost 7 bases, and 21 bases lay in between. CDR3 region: CASSQEHSDNVIGEAFF. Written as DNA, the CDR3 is TGCGCCAGCAGCCAAGAGCATTCGGACAACGTTATAGGTGAAGCTTTCTTT.

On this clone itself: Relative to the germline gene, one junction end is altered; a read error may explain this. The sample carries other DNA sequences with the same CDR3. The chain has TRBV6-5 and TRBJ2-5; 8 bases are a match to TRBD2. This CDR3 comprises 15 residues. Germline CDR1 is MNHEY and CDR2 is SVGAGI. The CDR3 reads CASSPPGGRQETQYF. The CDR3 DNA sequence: TGTGCCAGCAGTCCCCCGGGGGGGCGGCAAGAGACGCAGTACTTC.

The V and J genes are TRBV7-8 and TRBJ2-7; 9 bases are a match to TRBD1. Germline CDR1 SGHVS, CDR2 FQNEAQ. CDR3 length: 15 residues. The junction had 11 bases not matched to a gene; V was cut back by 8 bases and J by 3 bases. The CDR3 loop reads CASQVNPGQGYEQYF. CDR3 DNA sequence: TGTGCCAGCCAAGTTAACCCGGGACAGGGCTACGAGCAGTACTTC.

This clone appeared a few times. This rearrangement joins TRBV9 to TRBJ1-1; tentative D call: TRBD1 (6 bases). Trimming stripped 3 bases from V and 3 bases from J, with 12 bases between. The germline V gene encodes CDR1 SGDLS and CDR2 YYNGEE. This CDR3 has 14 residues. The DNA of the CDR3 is TGTGCCAGCAGCGCGCAAGGGGGGGACACTGAAGCTTTCTTT. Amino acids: CASSAQGGDTEAFF.

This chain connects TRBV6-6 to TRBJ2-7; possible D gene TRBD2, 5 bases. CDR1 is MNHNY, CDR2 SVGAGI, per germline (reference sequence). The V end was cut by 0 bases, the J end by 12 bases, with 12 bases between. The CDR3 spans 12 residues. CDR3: CASSYSGRERYF. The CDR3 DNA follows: TGTGCCAGCAGTTACTCAGGAAGGGAGAGGTACTTC.

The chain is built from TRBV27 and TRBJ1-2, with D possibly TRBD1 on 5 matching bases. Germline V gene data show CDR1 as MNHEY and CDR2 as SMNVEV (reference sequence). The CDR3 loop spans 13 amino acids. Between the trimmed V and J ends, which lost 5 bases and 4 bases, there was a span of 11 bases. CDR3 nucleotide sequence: TGTGCCAGCAGTCCTTGGGGGGGCTATGGCTACACCTTC. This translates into CASSPWGGYGYTF.